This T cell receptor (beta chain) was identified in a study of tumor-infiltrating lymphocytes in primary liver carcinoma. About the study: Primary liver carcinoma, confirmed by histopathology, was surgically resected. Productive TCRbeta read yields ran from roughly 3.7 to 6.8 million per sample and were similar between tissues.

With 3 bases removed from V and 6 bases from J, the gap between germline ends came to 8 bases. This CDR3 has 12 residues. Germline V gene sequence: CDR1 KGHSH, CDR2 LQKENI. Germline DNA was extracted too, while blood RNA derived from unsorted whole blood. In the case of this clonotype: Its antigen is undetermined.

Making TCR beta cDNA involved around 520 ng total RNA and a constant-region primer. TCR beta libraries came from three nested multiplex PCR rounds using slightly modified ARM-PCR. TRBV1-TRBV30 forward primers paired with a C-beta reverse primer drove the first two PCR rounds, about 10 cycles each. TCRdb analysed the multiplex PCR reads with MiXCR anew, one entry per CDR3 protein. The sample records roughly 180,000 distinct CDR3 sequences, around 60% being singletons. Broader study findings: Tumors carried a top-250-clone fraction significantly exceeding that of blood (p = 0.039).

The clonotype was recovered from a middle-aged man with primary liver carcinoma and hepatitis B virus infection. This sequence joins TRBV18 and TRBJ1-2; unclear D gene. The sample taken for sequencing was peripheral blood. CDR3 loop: CASSPNQDGYTF. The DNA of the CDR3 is TGTGCCAGCTCACCGAATCAGGATGGCTACACCTTC.